This T cell receptor beta chain was captured by sequencing in a study of patients and donors after allogeneic stem cell transplantation. This CDR3 is 13 amino acids long. Per the germline V gene, CDR1 is MNHNS and CDR2 is SASEGT. V dropped 11 bases and J dropped 0 bases, with 10 bases sitting between them. One entry per CDR3 protein, called by TCRdb with MiXCR from the RT-PCR reads. The repertoire has about a million distinct CDR3 sequences, roughly 18% of them found once; the top ten carry approximately 5.9%. This sequence was found in a human donor who was either an allogeneic HSCT recipient or a stem cell or donor lymphocyte infusion donor (not recorded which). It is not recorded whose cells these are; they may come from a transplant donor. This chain links TRBV6-1 with TRBJ2-2; TRBD2 might be the D (5 bases). Sequenced material: blood, either unsorted or a sorted T cell fraction (not recorded which). CDR3 coding DNA: TGTGCCGTGGAGGTTTCGAACACCGGGGAGCTGTTTTTT. It translates to CAVEVSNTGELFF.